This T cell receptor beta chain was sequenced during a study of blood T cell repertoires in COVID-19. As for the study in general: Samples of COVID-19 (acute and convalescent) were obtained from the United States, Italy and Spain. PBMCs, B-cell-depleted T cells, or T cells provided the cDNA or gDNA that made up the material.

Study processing details: By means of reference gene primer amplification, nucleated cell counts were estimated. Measured with immunoSEQ multiplex PCR; TCRdb has only the in-frame clones, and not every one. The V and J calls and clone size are taken from that table; D and trimming were inferred from the DNA. The sample records about 110,000 clones, roughly four fifths being singletons. The CDR3 sequence is 13 residues long. With V trimmed by 8 bases and J by 4 bases, 5 bases remained unmatched. The germline V gene has CDR1 MNHEY and CDR2 SVGAGI. The TCR sequence derives from a woman aged 55-70 years with acute or convalescent COVID-19. The V and J genes are TRBV6-5 and TRBJ1-2, with 9 nucleotides matching TRBD1. Sequenced input: peripheral blood. The DNA for the CDR3 is TGTGCCAGCTGGACAGGGGATCTCTATGGCTACACCTTC. Translated, it gives CASWTGDLYGYTF.